The 19 T cell receptor beta chains below were found in one sample sequenced in a study of blood T cell repertoires in COVID-19. Assay used: immunoSEQ multiplex PCR; TCRdb lists only in-frame clones, some missing. The sample yields approximately 26,000 clones, about 76% seen once. Sequencing input: peripheral blood. All receptors derive from an elderly man with active or convalescent COVID-19.

The chain's CDR3 is CASSLVDPSRREAFF. Written as DNA, the CDR3 is TGTGCCAGCAGCTTAGTAGATCCCAGTAGGAGGGAAGCTTTCTTT. This chain joins TRBV7-2 and TRBJ1-1; D uncertain. The CDR3 spans 15 residues. V was pared by 1 base and J by 8 bases, with 17 bases between. Germline lookup yields CDR1 SGHTA and CDR2 FQGNSA.

The chain couples TRBV5-1 to TRBJ2-7; possible D gene TRBD1, 5 bases. The CDR3 consists of 13 residues. V was trimmed by 0 bases and J by 7 bases, leaving 11 bases between them. In germline, CDR1 is SGHRS, CDR2 YFSETQ. The CDR3 region is CASSLARDGEQYF. The CDR3 DNA reads as TGCGCCAGCAGCTTGGCCAGGGATGGGGAGCAGTACTTC.

The genes are TRBV21-1 and TRBJ2-7; the listed D gene, TRBD2, was not tested against the DNA. TRBV21-1 corresponds to a pseudogene. There are 17 residues in the CDR3. CDR3 sequence (DNA): TGTGCCAGCAGCAAACAGAGGGGACTAGCGGGAACCTACGAGCAGTACTTC. This translates into CASSKQRGLAGTYEQYF.

This clone was counted between two and nine times. CDR3 in DNA: TGTGCCAGCAGACCTCGGACAGGGGCTGGAAACACCATATATTTT. This translates into CASRPRTGAGNTIYF. The chain recombines TRBV6-6 with TRBJ1-3, with 9 bases fitting TRBD1. Trimming removed 6 bases from V and 2 bases from J; junction bases left unmatched: 5. Germline V lookup: CDR1 MNHNY, CDR2 SVGAGI (reference sequence). CDR3 length equals 15 residues.

This rearrangement joins TRBV21-1 to TRBJ2-5; TRBD1 reflects the table's D call only, with no check against the DNA. TRBV21-1 is a recognized pseudogene. The CDR3 loop spans 19 amino acids. In DNA, the CDR3 is TGTGCCAGCAGCAAAAGACGACAACTCGATCAGCCTCTTCAAGAGACCCAGTACTTC. This gives the protein CASSKRRQLDQPLQETQYF.

This clone was observed a single time. The rearrangement links TRBV7-8 to TRBJ2-7; 7 nucleotides line up with TRBD1. The CDR3 sequence is 13 residues long. The ends lost 3 bases at V and 6 bases at J; junction bases unmatched: 5. Germline V gene sequence: CDR1 SGHVS, CDR2 FQNEAQ. CDR3 in amino acids: CASSLATGSEQYF. The CDR3, as DNA: TGTGCCAGCAGCTTGGCGACAGGGAGCGAGCAGTACTTC.

This clone was counted a single time. The CDR3 DNA reads TGTGCCAGCTCACCGGGACAGCCCAAAAATCAGCCCCAGCATTTT. Translated, it gives CASSPGQPKNQPQHF. The rearrangement links TRBV18 to TRBJ1-5; TRBD1 agrees at 7 bases. This CDR3 has 15 residues. Trimming took 3 bases from V and 4 from J; bases not matched to a gene: 6. Germline assignment: CDR1 KGHSH and CDR2 LQKENI.

V usage is TRBV11-2 and J usage is TRBJ2-4, with a possible D match to TRBD2 (7 bases). The CDR3 extends over 17 amino acids. The V gene's germline CDR1 is SGHAT and CDR2 FQNNGV. Trimming stripped 4 bases from V and 0 bases from J, with 16 bases between. CDR3 amino acids: CASSSPGGRRAKNIQYF. In DNA, the CDR3 is TGTGCCAGCAGCTCCCCCGGGGGGCGGAGAGCCAAAAACATTCAGTACTTC.

CDR3 region: CASRPARTPVYNEQFF. CDR3 bases: TGCGCCAGCAGGCCGGCCCGGACACCGGTCTACAATGAGCAGTTCTTC. The chain carries TRBV5-1 and TRBJ2-1; weak D call: TRBD1 (5 bases). This CDR3 has 16 residues. Trimming shortened V by 5 bases and J by 3 bases, and 18 bases separated the two germline ends. The germline V gene has CDR1 SGHRS and CDR2 YFSETQ.

This clone came up a few times. The chain couples TRBV10-3 to TRBJ1-5; D remains unclear. Germline-derived CDR1 and CDR2 are ENHRY and SYGVKD. This CDR3 is built from 13 residues. V dropped 4 bases and J dropped 7 bases, with 11 bases sitting between them. The CDR3 loop is CAISGEGGQPQHF. The CDR3, as DNA: TGTGCCATCAGTGGGGAGGGAGGACAGCCCCAGCATTTT.

V and J are TRBV3-1 (or the pseudogene TRBV3-2) and TRBJ2-2, with 8 nucleotides matching TRBD1. CDR3 length equals 17 residues. Germline V gene sequence: CDR1 LGHDT, CDR2 YNNKEL (reference sequence). After removal of 1 base from V and 6 bases from J, the junction contained 10 bases not matched to a gene. The CDR3 DNA is TGTGCCAGCAGCCAAGCGGCGCAGGGGGCTTTGGCCGGGGAGCTGTTTTTT. Its translation: CASSQAAQGALAGELFF.

The J gene is TRBJ2-7, the V gene TRBV27; TRBD1 matches 9 bases. The trim removed 6 bases at V and 6 bases at J, leaving 6 bases unmatched. Germline V gives CDR1 MNHEY, CDR2 SMNVEV (reference sequence). The CDR3 length is 13 residues. CDR3: CASSSGTGSEQYF. As DNA, the CDR3 is TGTGCCAGCAGCTCCGGGACAGGGAGCGAGCAGTACTTC.

The V and J genes are TRBV25-1 and TRBJ2-7; D might be TRBD2 (5 bases). CDR3 size: 12 residues. V was shortened by 6 bases and J by 3 bases, with 9 bases between the two germline ends. CDR1 is MGHDK, CDR2 SYGVNS, per germline. The CDR3 sequence is CASRGRSYEQYF. CDR3 nucleotides: TGTGCCAGCAGAGGGAGAAGCTACGAGCAGTACTTC.

This clone showed up just a few times. The rearrangement links TRBV5-1 to TRBJ2-1, with D possibly matching TRBD1 (6 bases). The length of the CDR3 is 14 residues. Trimming removed 2 bases at V and 4 bases at J, with 10 bases between. Germline loops: CDR1 SGHRS, CDR2 YFSETQ. CDR3 protein: CASSFGTIYNEQFF. The DNA for the CDR3 is TGCGCCAGCAGCTTCGGGACAATATACAATGAGCAGTTCTTC.

J is TRBJ2-2 and V is TRBV9; D is uncertain. The CDR3 contains 13 residues. Germline V CDR1 and CDR2: SGDLS, YYNGEE. Trimming stripped 0 bases from V and 6 bases from J, with 6 bases between. The CDR3 DNA reads as TGTGCCAGCAGCGTAGTGTATGCCGGGGAGCTGTTTTTT. Protein sequence: CASSVVYAGELFF.

The chain links TRBV7-3 to TRBJ1-1; TRBD1 might be the D (6 bases). CDR3 length: 13 amino acids. Germline V gene sequence: CDR1 SGHTA, CDR2 FQGTGA. V lost 4 bases, J lost 7 bases, and 13 bases lay in between. Written as DNA, the CDR3 is TGTGCCAGCAGCTACGATTACAGGGTTGAAGCTTTCTTT. Amino acid sequence: CASSYDYRVEAFF.

The chain uses TRBV28 and TRBJ2-6, with a tentative D call TRBD1 (6 bases). The CDR3 totals 14 residues. Per germline, CDR1 MDHEN and CDR2 SYDVKM. V shed 6 bases and J shed 5 bases, with 11 bases lying between them. This CDR3 reads CASSTGPRANVLTF. For the CDR3, the DNA is TGTGCCAGCAGCACAGGGCCCAGGGCCAACGTCCTGACTTTC.

The chain couples TRBV7-8 to TRBJ2-5; 12 nucleotides match TRBD2. The germline V gene encodes CDR1 SGHVS and CDR2 FQNEAQ. V was pared by 0 bases and J by 1 base, with 3 bases of the junction left unmatched. The CDR3 spans 17 residues. The CDR3 reads CASSLAGGLAGQETQYF. The CDR3 nucleotides read TGTGCCAGCAGCTTAGCGGGGGGACTAGCGGGCCAAGAGACCCAGTACTTC.

This chain links TRBV5-1 with TRBJ1-6; no firm D call. The CDR3 has 14 amino acids. Trimming shortened V by 0 bases and J by 7 bases, and 8 bases separated the two germline ends. CDR1 and CDR2 from the germline V gene are SGHRS and YFSETQ. CDR3 nucleotides: TGCGCCAGCAGCTTGGAAAGCGCGAATTCACCCCTCCACTTT. Residues: CASSLESANSPLHF.